This TCR beta chain was identified in a study of cytomegalovirus exposure and HLA in healthy donors. Overall study findings and caveats: Highly shared sequence variants in one cluster were likely a sequencing artifact. In a later analysis, TCR association rates varied by HLA locus: DRB1 most, HLA-C fewest. A few of the chains that were CMV-associated were confirmed in vitro to be specific for CMV antigens.

Turning to this clone: Its antigen is not identified.

In germline, CDR1 is SNHLY, CDR2 FYNNEI. The CDR3 covers 16 residues. PCR amplification relied on 60 Vbeta primers (plus 13 Jbeta primers). Profiling relied on immunoSEQ multiplex PCR, and the TCRdb table lists in-frame clones only, not all of them. In the table there are 200,000 to 250,000 clones, around 85% of which are singletons. This sequence was found in a human donor in good health. The genes are TRBV2 and TRBJ2-5; 11 bases map to TRBD1. The DNA end favors TRBJ2-7, so the J call may be wrong. Sequenced sample: PBMCs. The CDR3 coding sequence is TGTGCCAGCAAGCGGGCAGGACAGGGGGCGGACTACGAGCAGTACTTC. Translating it yields CASKRAGQGADYEQYF.